This T cell receptor beta chain appears in the sequencing data of a study of PD-1 blockade in classical Hodgkin lymphoma. Study in general: Patients got intravenous nivolumab 3 mg/kg every 2 weeks. General study findings and limits: The study found that TCR diversity rose significantly by C4D1 in CD4+ but not CD8+ cells. Patients newly diagnosed and complete responders had comparable baseline diversity.

Of note for this clone: The antigen is undetermined.

Every one of the patients relapsed after autologous stem cell transplantation (brentuximab vedotin exposure was variable). Isolated CD8+ T cells were derived from thawed PBMCs through magnetic negative selection. Patients showed best responses of complete response, partial response or progressive disease. Assay used: immunoSEQ multiplex PCR; TCRdb lists only in-frame clones, some missing. The sample has about 13,000 clones, 70% to 85% seen once. The germline V gene encodes CDR1 LGHNA and CDR2 YSLEER. CDR3 length: 16 amino acids. The ends were cut back, 1 base at V and 3 bases at J, with 16 bases in the middle.

The sequence came from a human donor with classical Hodgkin lymphoma. The gene calls are TRBV4-3 and TRBJ2-7; D is tentatively TRBD1 or TRBD2 (5 bases each). Sample: CD8+ T cells from blood, taken at baseline. The CDR3 bases are TGCGCCAGCAGCCAAGTCTTTTCGGGGCAGGACTACGAGCAGTACTTC. It is translated as CASSQVFSGQDYEQYF.